The 7 T cell receptor beta chains reported below all come from one sample, sequenced in a study of blood T cell repertoires in COVID-19. The table came from immunoSEQ multiplex PCR; TCRdb's copy has only in-frame clones and leaves some out. The sample holds tens of thousands of clones, 65% to 85% seen once. The sequenced sample was peripheral blood. The receptors stem from a man older than 75 with active or convalescent COVID-19.

The chain employs TRBV6-5 and TRBJ1-2; 7 bases match TRBD1. Germline CDR1 is MNHEY and CDR2 is SVGAGI. CDR3 length equals 13 residues. V lost 7 bases and J lost 4; bases outside the gene matches: 6. For the CDR3, the DNA is TGTGCCAGCACTGGAGACAGGGTCTATGGCTACACCTTC. It is translated as CASTGDRVYGYTF.

The chain links TRBV30 to TRBJ2-5, with a tentative D call TRBD2 (5 bases). Trimming pared 3 bases from V and 5 bases from J, leaving 10 bases between. CDR3 length equals 12 residues. Germline CDR1 and CDR2: GTSNPN and SVGIG (reference sequence). The CDR3 sequence: CAWSGRRETQYF. CDR3 DNA: TGTGCCTGGAGCGGACGGAGGGAGACCCAGTACTTC.

This clone has a single count. The rearrangement uses TRBV19 and TRBJ1-2; 7 nucleotides match TRBD1. CDR3 length equals 15 residues. V dropped 6 bases and J dropped 5; count of bases not matched to a gene: 12. Per the germline V gene, CDR1 is LNHDA and CDR2 is SQIVND (reference sequence). Written as DNA, the CDR3 is TGTGCCAGTAGCCCCGGTAAGACAGGGTCTTATGGCTACACCTTC. It is translated as CASSPGKTGSYGYTF.

The sample holds one count of this clone. J is TRBJ1-1 and V is TRBV5-1, with D perhaps matching TRBD1 (6 bases). CDR3 length: 14 amino acids. V lost 1 base and J lost 1, with 8 bases in between. Germline lookup yields CDR1 SGHRS and CDR2 YFSETQ. DNA for the CDR3: TGCGCCAGCAGCTTGCAGGGACAGAACACTGAAGCTTTCTTT. Protein: CASSLQGQNTEAFF.

This chain links TRBV15 with TRBJ2-5; 10 positions agree with TRBD1. V was pared by 5 bases and J by 6 bases, with 15 bases of the junction left unmatched. Germline-derived CDR1 and CDR2 are LNHNV and YYDKDF (reference sequence). This CDR3 is built from 17 residues. For the CDR3, the DNA is TGTGCCACCAGCTCTCACACGGGGGGGACAGGGGTGAAGACCCAGTACTTC. Translation: CATSSHTGGTGVKTQYF.

The V gene is TRBV20-1, the J gene TRBJ1-1; D uncertain. Germline V CDR1 and CDR2: DFQATT, SNEGSKA (reference sequence). V lost 8 bases, J lost 2 bases, and 9 bases lay in between. This CDR3 contains 11 residues. The CDR3, as DNA: TGCAGTTTTTTATTTAACACTGAAGCTTTCTTT. This codes for CSFLFNTEAFF.

This clone turned up a few times. The gene calls are TRBV6-4 and TRBJ1-1; 12 nucleotides agree with TRBD1. The CDR3 extends over 14 amino acids. J was trimmed by 6 bases and V by 5 bases; bases with no gene match: 4. The germline V gene encodes CDR1 MRHNA and CDR2 SNTAGT. The CDR3 loop reads CASSRDRGQSEAFF. Here the CDR3 DNA reads TGTGCCAGCAGTAGGGACAGGGGGCAATCTGAAGCTTTCTTT.